Below are 27 T cell receptor beta chains sequenced from a single sample in a study of blood T cell repertoires in COVID-19. Clones were read by immunoSEQ multiplex PCR, and TCRdb kept only the in-frame ones, dropping some. Here the sample spans around 140,000 clones, about 86% being singletons. Material: PBMCs or T cells enriched from blood (not recorded which). The receptors come from a man aged 35 to 55 with acute COVID-19.

V gene TRBV25-1 combines with J gene TRBJ2-5; TRBD2 is a possible D gene (5 bases). CDR1 and CDR2 (germline): MGHDK, SYGVNS. The CDR3 covers 13 residues. The V end lost 9 bases, the J end lost 1 base, and 12 bases lay between the germline ends. CDR3 region: CARRAGVQETQYF. CDR3 in DNA: TGTGCCAGAAGGGCCGGGGTCCAAGAGACCCAGTACTTC.

V is TRBV5-1 and J is TRBJ2-2; tentative D call: TRBD1 (6 bases). The germline V gene encodes CDR1 SGHRS and CDR2 YFSETQ. CDR3 length: 14 amino acids. Trimming shortened V by 4 bases and J by 4 bases, and 11 bases separated the two germline ends. DNA of the CDR3: TGCGCCAGCAGCGTCTTAGGGGGCACCGGGGAGCTGTTTTTT. The encoded protein is CASSVLGGTGELFF. Variable domain in full (rest from reference TRBV5-1 and TRBJ2-2): KAGVTQTPRYLIKTRGQQVTLSCSPISGHRSVSWYQQTPGQGLQFLFEYFSETQRNKGNFPGRFSGRQFSNSRSEMNVSTLELGDSALYLCASSVLGGTGELFFGEGSRLTVL.

J is TRBJ2-7 and V is TRBV5-1, with 8 positions matching TRBD1. V was clipped by 4 bases and J by 6 bases; unmatched bases: 6. The CDR3 is 13 residues long. Germline loops: CDR1 SGHRS, CDR2 YFSETQ. CDR3 nucleotide sequence: TGCGCCAGCAGCCCCTGGACAGGGACCGAGCAGTACTTC. Protein sequence: CASSPWTGTEQYF.

This chain links TRBV5-5 with TRBJ1-6; 7 bases match TRBD1. Germline V gives CDR1 SGHKS, CDR2 YYEKEE (reference sequence). The CDR3 totals 17 residues. The ends lost 0 bases at V and 8 bases at J; junction bases unmatched: 11. The CDR3 sequence is CASSLALGRGTDSPLHF. The CDR3 DNA reads TGTGCCAGCAGCTTGGCCTTGGGCAGGGGGACCGATTCACCCCTCCACTTT. The complete variable domain, with remaining parts taken from reference TRBV5-5 and TRBJ1-6, reads DAGVTQSPTHLIKTRGQQVTLRCSPISGHKSVSWYQQVLGQGPQFIFQYYEKEERGRGNFPDRFSARQFPNYSSELNVNALLLGDSALYLCASSLALGRGTDSPLHFGNGTRLTVT.

This clone was detected only a few times. The chain employs TRBV25-1 and TRBJ2-7; weak D call: TRBD2 (6 bases). The CDR3 covers 15 residues. Germline-derived CDR1 and CDR2 are MGHDK and SYGVNS. V shed 3 bases and J shed 4 bases, with 16 bases lying between them. The CDR3 DNA is TGTGCCAGCAGTGAGGGGATAGCGGAGGGTTACGAGCAGTACTTC. Its translation is CASSEGIAEGYEQYF.

The V call is TRBV7-3, the J call TRBJ2-3, with 7 bases lining up with TRBD2. The germline V gene has CDR1 SGHTA and CDR2 FQGTGA. J was trimmed by 0 bases and V by 2 bases; bases with no gene match: 5. The CDR3 totals 16 residues. CDR3 DNA: TGTGCCAGCAGCTTAGGAGGGAGGGGTAGCACAGATACGCAGTATTTT. Translated, it gives CASSLGGRGSTDTQYF.

This clone was counted a few times. The chain recombines TRBV11-3 with TRBJ2-5, with 7 positions matching TRBD2. Per germline, CDR1 SGHNT and CDR2 YENEEA. The CDR3 covers 13 residues. Losses at the gene ends were 5 bases for V and 5 bases for J; bases not matched to a gene: 5. The CDR3 region is CASSPRGGETQYF. The CDR3, as DNA: TGTGCCAGCAGCCCGCGGGGAGGGGAGACCCAGTACTTC.

This clone turned up a few times. The chain has TRBV6-6 and TRBJ1-1, with 7 bases identical to TRBD1. J gave up 2 bases and V 5 bases, and 17 bases lay outside the gene matches. CDR1 is MNHNY and CDR2 is SVGAGI in the germline V gene (reference sequence). There are 18 residues in the CDR3. CDR3 region: CASSPETGYFKDNTEAFF. The DNA of the CDR3 is TGTGCCAGCAGTCCCGAGACAGGGTACTTTAAAGACAACACTGAAGCTTTCTTT.

The chain couples TRBV27 to TRBJ1-1; 7 bases match TRBD1. There are 13 residues in the CDR3. J was trimmed by 4 bases and V by 5 bases; bases with no gene match: 4. The germline CDR1 and CDR2 sequences are MNHEY and SMNVEV (reference sequence). CDR3 sequence: CASSMGQITEAFF. The DNA for the CDR3 is TGTGCCAGCAGTATGGGACAGATCACTGAAGCTTTCTTT.

The CDR3 loop is CASSQSGTGMSGELFF. Here the CDR3 DNA reads TGTGCCAGCAGCCAATCCGGGACAGGGATGTCCGGGGAGCTGTTTTTT. V gene TRBV16 combines with J gene TRBJ2-2, with 9 nucleotides matching TRBD1. Unmatched junction bases numbered 5, after V lost 0 bases and J lost 6 bases. Germline V gives CDR1 KGHSY, CDR2 FQNENV. The CDR3 totals 16 residues. The full variable domain, rest sourced from reference TRBV16 and TRBJ2-2, is GEEVAQTPKHLVRGEGQKAKLYCAPIKGHSYVFWYQQVLKNEFKFLISFQNENVFDETGMPKERFSAKCLPNSPCSLEIQATKLEDSAVYFCASSQSGTGMSGELFFGEGSRLTVL.

The chain uses TRBV10-3 and TRBJ2-7; TRBD1 matches at 11 bases. The trim removed 10 bases at V and 6 bases at J, leaving 8 bases unmatched. There are 13 residues in the CDR3. The germline gives CDR1 ENHRY, CDR2 SYGVKD. CDR3 amino acids: CATSPGQGGEQYF. The CDR3 DNA reads TGTGCCACCTCACCGGGACAGGGGGGCGAGCAGTACTTC.

V gene TRBV7-9 combines with J gene TRBJ1-2; D not certain. Trimming removed 2 bases from V and 8 bases from J, with 18 bases in between. The CDR3 runs to 15 residues. Germline lookup yields CDR1 SEHNR and CDR2 FQNEAQ (reference sequence). Written as DNA, the CDR3 is TGTGCCAGCAGCTTAAGCGGCAAGGCCCAAGGAGGCTACACCTTC. Translated, it gives CASSLSGKAQGGYTF.

V usage is TRBV5-6 and J usage is TRBJ2-5; possibly TRBD1 for D (6 bases). The germline CDR1 and CDR2 sequences are SGHDT and YYEEEE. V was shortened by 1 base and J by 2 bases, with 9 bases between the two germline ends. This CDR3 has 14 residues. The CDR3 nucleotides are TGTGCCAGCAGCTTGAAAGGGACACAAGAGACCCAGTACTTC. This encodes CASSLKGTQETQYF.

The gene calls are TRBV19 and TRBJ1-1; no clear D. V lost 2 bases and J 1 base, leaving 8 bases between the germline ends. Germline V gene lookup returns CDR1 LNHDA and CDR2 SQIVND (reference sequence). The CDR3 length is 14 residues. This chain's CDR3 is CASSIIGGNTEAFF. The CDR3 nucleotides read TGTGCCAGTAGTATAATAGGAGGGAACACTGAAGCTTTCTTT.

The V and J genes are TRBV5-4 and TRBJ1-2, with a tentative D call TRBD1 (5 bases). From germline, CDR1 is SGHNT and CDR2 YYREEE (reference sequence). This CDR3 has 15 residues. V was clipped by 0 bases and J by 2 bases, with 11 bases between them. The CDR3 region has the DNA TGTGCCAGCAGCTTGGCGGTGACAGACAACTATGGCTACACCTTC. Its translation is CASSLAVTDNYGYTF.

CDR3 region: CASSPSDSSGNTIYF. The CDR3 DNA sequence: TGTGCCAGCAGTCCCTCGGACAGCTCTGGAAACACCATATATTTT. The genes are TRBV6-5 and TRBJ1-3; tentative D call: TRBD1 (6 bases). Per the germline V gene, CDR1 is MNHEY and CDR2 is SVGAGI. Trimming cost V 5 bases and J 0 bases, with 11 bases left between them. The CDR3 is 15 amino acids.

V usage is TRBV29-1 and J usage is TRBJ2-7; 9 positions agree with TRBD1. CDR1 is SQVTM, CDR2 ANQGSEA, per germline. V lost 4 bases to trimming and J lost 6 bases; unmatched junction nucleotides: 7. The CDR3 covers 13 residues. CDR3: CSVGITGGLEQYF. The CDR3 DNA is TGCAGCGTTGGGATTACAGGGGGCCTCGAGCAGTACTTC.

This clone was seen once. This rearrangement joins TRBV9 to TRBJ1-2, with no clear D. This CDR3 region has 16 residues. Trimming removed 3 bases from V and 2 bases from J, with 17 bases in between. Per germline, CDR1 SGDLS and CDR2 YYNGEE. CDR3 nucleotide sequence: TGTGCCAGCAGCGAGCCCGGGCCCGGGGAGAACTATGGCTACACCTTC. Protein: CASSEPGPGENYGYTF.

The chain employs TRBV7-2 and TRBJ2-7; D remains ambiguous. Germline V gene lookup returns CDR1 SGHTA and CDR2 FQGNSA. V lost 5 bases to trimming and J lost 3 bases, with 14 bases between them. This CDR3 comprises 14 residues. CDR3 DNA sequence: TGTGCCAGCAGCACCACCCTCGAACTCTACGAGCAGTACTTC. Translated: CASSTTLELYEQYF.

In this sample, this clone turned up once. This chain joins TRBV9 and TRBJ2-1, with TRBD2 matching over 9 bases. Germline V gene data show CDR1 as SGDLS and CDR2 as YYNGEE. CDR3 size: 17 residues. Trimming removed 3 bases from V and 0 bases from J; junction bases left unmatched: 7. CDR3 loop: CASSARLADLSYNEQFF. CDR3 nucleotide sequence: TGTGCCAGCAGCGCCCGACTAGCGGACCTCTCCTACAATGAGCAGTTCTTC.

The rearrangement links TRBV6-1 to TRBJ1-1; D is uncertain. CDR3 length: 14 residues. The V gene's germline CDR1 is MNHNS and CDR2 SASEGT. V lost 1 base and J 1 base, leaving 7 bases between the germline ends. CDR3: CASSEGHKNTEAFF. CDR3 DNA: TGTGCCAGCAGTGAAGGCCACAAGAACACTGAAGCTTTCTTT.

The V call is TRBV6-5, the J call TRBJ2-7; D may be TRBD1 (5 bases). The V gene lost 1 base and the J gene lost 6 bases, with 10 bases spanning the gap. Germline lookup yields CDR1 MNHEY and CDR2 SVGAGI. This CDR3 spans 13 amino acids. The CDR3 nucleotides read TGTGCCAGCAGTTACTTGTCCAGGGCCGAGCAGTACTTC. Its translation is CASSYLSRAEQYF.

The genes are TRBV5-8 and TRBJ1-5; the D gene is possibly TRBD1 (5 bases). Germline-derived CDR1 and CDR2 are SGHTS and YDEGEE. The ends were cut back, 2 bases at V and 4 bases at J, with 13 bases in the middle. This CDR3 contains 15 residues. The CDR3 DNA sequence: TGTGCCAGCAGCTTCCTGGCGGGGCTAAATCAGCCCCAGCATTTT. Residues: CASSFLAGLNQPQHF.

CDR3 protein: CASRAGGSNQPQHF. The CDR3 bases are TGTGCCAGCAGGGCAGGGGGATCCAATCAGCCCCAGCATTTT. The chain carries TRBV28 and TRBJ1-5; the match to TRBD1 covers 7 bases. The CDR3 totals 14 residues. Germline CDR1 reads MDHEN; CDR2 reads SYDVKM. The ends lost 6 bases at V and 3 bases at J; junction bases unmatched: 5.

The chain joins TRBV2 to TRBJ2-3, with D possibly being TRBD2 (6 bases). Germline V gene sequence: CDR1 SNHLY, CDR2 FYNNEI. Trimming removed 8 bases from V and 1 base from J, with 10 bases in between. CDR3 length: 13 amino acids. This chain's CDR3 is CASGGFGTDTQYF. CDR3 nucleotides: TGTGCCAGCGGAGGGTTCGGCACAGATACGCAGTATTTT.

This clone was found once. This CDR3 is CASNPIRWGDSNQPQHF. The CDR3 DNA reads as TGTGCCAGTAATCCCATCCGGTGGGGGGATAGCAATCAGCCCCAGCATTTT. This chain uses TRBV19 with TRBJ1-5; TRBD1 might be the D (5 bases). Germline V gene sequence: CDR1 LNHDA, CDR2 SQIVND (reference sequence). This CDR3 region has 17 residues. V lost 7 bases and J 0 bases, leaving 19 bases between the germline ends. The complete variable domain, with remaining parts taken from reference TRBV19 and TRBJ1-5, reads DGGITQSPKYLFRKEGQNVTLSCEQNLNHDAMYWYRQDPGQGLRLIYYSQIVNDFQKGDIAEGYSVSREKKESFPLTVTSAQKNPTAFYLCASNPIRWGDSNQPQHFGDGTRLSIL.

V and J are TRBV7-3 and TRBJ1-2; the D gene is possibly TRBD1 (5 bases). The CDR3 runs 15 residues. Deletions cut 4 bases from V and 5 bases from J, with 17 bases between. Germline lookup yields CDR1 SGHTA and CDR2 FQGTGA. The CDR3 spells CASSYGSGSRYGYTF. The CDR3 DNA sequence: TGTGCCAGCAGCTATGGGTCAGGGTCACGGTATGGCTACACCTTC.